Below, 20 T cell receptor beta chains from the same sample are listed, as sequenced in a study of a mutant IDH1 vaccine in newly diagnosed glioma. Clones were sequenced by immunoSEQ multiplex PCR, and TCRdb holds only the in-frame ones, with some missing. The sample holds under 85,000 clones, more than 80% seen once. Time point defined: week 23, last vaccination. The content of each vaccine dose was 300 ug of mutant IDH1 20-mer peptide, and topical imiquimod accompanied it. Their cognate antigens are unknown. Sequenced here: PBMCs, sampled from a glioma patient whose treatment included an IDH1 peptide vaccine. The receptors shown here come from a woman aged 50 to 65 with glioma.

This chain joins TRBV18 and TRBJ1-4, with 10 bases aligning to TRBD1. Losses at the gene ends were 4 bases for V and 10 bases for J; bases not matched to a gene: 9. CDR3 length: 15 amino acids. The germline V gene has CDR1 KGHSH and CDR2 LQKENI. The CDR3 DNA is TGTGCCAGCTCACGTGGGACAGGGGACCATCTAAAACTGTTTTTT. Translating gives CASSRGTGDHLKLFF.

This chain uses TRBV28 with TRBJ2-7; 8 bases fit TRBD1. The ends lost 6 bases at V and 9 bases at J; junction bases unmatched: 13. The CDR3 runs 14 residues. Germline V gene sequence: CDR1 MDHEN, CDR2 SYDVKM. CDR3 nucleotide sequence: TGTGCCAGCAGCGGGACAGGACAATATCGGGGGCAGTACTTC. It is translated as CASSGTGQYRGQYF.

The CDR3 bases are TGTGCCAGCAGCCGGGACAACTACGAGCAGTACTTC. Its protein is CASSRDNYEQYF. The chain uses TRBV7-9 and TRBJ2-7; TRBD1 is a possible D gene (6 bases). V dropped 5 bases and J dropped 3 bases, with 8 bases sitting between them. Germline CDR1 is SEHNR and CDR2 is FQNEAQ (reference sequence). The CDR3 totals 12 residues.

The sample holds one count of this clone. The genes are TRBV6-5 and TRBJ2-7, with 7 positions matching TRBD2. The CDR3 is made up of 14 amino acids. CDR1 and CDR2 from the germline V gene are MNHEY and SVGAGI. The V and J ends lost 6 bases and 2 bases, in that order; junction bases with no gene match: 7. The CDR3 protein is CASRKEGRAYEQYF. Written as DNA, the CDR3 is TGTGCCAGCAGGAAGGAAGGGAGGGCCTACGAGCAGTACTTC.

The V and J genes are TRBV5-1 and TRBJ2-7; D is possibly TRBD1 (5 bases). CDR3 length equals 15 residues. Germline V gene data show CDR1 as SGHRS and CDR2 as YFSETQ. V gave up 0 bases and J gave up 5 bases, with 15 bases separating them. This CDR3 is CASSLGAQGTNEQYF. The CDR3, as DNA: TGCGCCAGCAGCTTGGGAGCCCAGGGTACGAACGAGCAGTACTTC.

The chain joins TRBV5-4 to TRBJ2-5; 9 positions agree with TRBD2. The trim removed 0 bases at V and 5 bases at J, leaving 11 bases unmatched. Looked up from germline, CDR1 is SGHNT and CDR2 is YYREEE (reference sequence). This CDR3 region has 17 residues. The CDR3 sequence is CASSLGDLAGAGETQYF. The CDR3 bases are TGTGCCAGCAGCTTGGGAGACTTAGCGGGAGCAGGGGAGACCCAGTACTTC. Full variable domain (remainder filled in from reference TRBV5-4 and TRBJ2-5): ETGVTQSPTHLIKTRGQQVTLRCSSQSGHNTVSWYQQALGQGPQFIFQYYREEENGRGNFPPRFSGLQFPNYSSELNVNALELDDSALYLCASSLGDLAGAGETQYFGPGTRLLVL.

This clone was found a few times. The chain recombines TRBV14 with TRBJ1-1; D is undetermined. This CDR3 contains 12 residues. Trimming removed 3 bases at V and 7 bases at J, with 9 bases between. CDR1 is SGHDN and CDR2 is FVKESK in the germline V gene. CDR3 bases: TGTGCCAGCAGCCACACTCGGTTTGAAGCTTTCTTT. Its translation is CASSHTRFEAFF.

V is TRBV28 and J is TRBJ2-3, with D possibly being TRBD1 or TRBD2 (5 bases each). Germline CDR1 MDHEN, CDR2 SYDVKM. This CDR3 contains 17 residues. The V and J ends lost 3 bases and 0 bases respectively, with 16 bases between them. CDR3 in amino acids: CASSFTGPWTSTDTQYF. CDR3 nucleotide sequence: TGTGCCAGCAGTTTTACAGGACCTTGGACTAGCACAGATACGCAGTATTTT.

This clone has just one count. CDR3 sequence: CAIRPRQDYNEQFF. In DNA form, the CDR3 reads TGTGCCATCAGACCCAGACAGGACTACAATGAGCAGTTCTTC. This rearrangement joins TRBV10-3 to TRBJ2-1, with D possibly TRBD1 on 6 matching bases. The CDR3 contains 14 residues. Trimming shortened V by 6 bases and J by 3 bases, and 12 bases separated the two germline ends. The V gene's germline CDR1 is ENHRY and CDR2 SYGVKD.

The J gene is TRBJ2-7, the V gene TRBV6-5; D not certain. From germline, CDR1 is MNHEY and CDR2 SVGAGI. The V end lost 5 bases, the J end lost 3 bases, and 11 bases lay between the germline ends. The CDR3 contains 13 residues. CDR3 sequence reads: CASSGQDNYEQYF. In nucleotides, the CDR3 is TGTGCCAGCAGTGGGCAGGATAACTACGAGCAGTACTTC.

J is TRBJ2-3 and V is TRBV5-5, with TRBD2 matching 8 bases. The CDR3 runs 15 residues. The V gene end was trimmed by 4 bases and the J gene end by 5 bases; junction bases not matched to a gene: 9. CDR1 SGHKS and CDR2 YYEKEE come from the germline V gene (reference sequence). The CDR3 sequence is CASSLGLVVVDTQYF. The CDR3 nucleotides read TGTGCCAGCAGCCTGGGACTAGTGGTTGTAGATACGCAGTATTTT.

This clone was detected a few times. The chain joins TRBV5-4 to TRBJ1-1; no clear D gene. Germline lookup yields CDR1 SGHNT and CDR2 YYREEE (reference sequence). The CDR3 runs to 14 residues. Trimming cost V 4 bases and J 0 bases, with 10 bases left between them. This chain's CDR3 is CASSLGLMNTEAFF. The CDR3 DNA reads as TGTGCCAGCAGCCTCGGCCTAATGAACACTGAAGCTTTCTTT.

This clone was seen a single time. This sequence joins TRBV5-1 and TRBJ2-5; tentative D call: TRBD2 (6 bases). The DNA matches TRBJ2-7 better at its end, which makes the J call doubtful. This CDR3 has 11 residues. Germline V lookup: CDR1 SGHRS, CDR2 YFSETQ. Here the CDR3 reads CASSRGYEQYF. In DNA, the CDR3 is TGCGCCAGCAGTCGGGGGTACGAGCAGTACTTC.

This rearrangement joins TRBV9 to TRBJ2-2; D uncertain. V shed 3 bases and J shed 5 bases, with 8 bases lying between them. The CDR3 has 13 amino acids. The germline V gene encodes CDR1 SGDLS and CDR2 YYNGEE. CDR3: CASSEGKTGELFF. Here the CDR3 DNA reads TGTGCCAGCAGCGAGGGAAAAACCGGGGAGCTGTTTTTT. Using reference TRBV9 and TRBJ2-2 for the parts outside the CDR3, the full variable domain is DSGVTQTPKHLITATGQRVTLRCSPRSGDLSVYWYQQSLDQGLQFLIQYYNGEERAKGNILERFSAQQFPDLHSELNLSSLELGDSALYFCASSEGKTGELFFGEGSRLTVL.

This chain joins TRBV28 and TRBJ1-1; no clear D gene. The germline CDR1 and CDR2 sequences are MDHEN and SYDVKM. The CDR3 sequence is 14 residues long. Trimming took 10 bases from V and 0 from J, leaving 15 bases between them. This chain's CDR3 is CATLPGSMNTEAFF. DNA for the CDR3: TGTGCCACCCTGCCTGGCTCTATGAACACTGAAGCTTTCTTT.

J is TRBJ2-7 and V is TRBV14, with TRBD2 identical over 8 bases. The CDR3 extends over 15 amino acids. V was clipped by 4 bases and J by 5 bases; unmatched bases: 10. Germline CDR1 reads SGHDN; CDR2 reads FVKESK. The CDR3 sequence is CASSPTSVFFHEQYF. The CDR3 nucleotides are TGTGCCAGCAGCCCGACTAGCGTTTTTTTCCACGAGCAGTACTTC.

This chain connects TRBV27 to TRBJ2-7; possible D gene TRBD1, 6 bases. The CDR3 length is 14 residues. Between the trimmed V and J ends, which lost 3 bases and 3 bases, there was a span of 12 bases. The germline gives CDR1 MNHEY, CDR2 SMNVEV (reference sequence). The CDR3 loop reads CASSFLGANYEQYF. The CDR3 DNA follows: TGTGCCAGCAGTTTCTTGGGGGCCAACTACGAGCAGTACTTC.

This CDR3 is CASSLKGTEAFF. CDR3 DNA: TGCGCCAGCAGCTTGAAAGGCACTGAAGCTTTCTTT. J is TRBJ1-1 and V is TRBV5-1, with unresolved D. V was pared by 1 base and J by 4 bases, with 5 bases between. The CDR3 loop spans 12 amino acids. The V gene's germline CDR1 is SGHRS and CDR2 YFSETQ.

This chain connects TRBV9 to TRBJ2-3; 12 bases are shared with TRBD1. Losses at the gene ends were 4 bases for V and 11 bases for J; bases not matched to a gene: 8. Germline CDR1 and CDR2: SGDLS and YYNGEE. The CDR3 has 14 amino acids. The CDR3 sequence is CASSSGDRGRGQYF. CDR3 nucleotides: TGTGCCAGCAGCTCCGGGGACAGGGGGCGAGGGCAGTATTTT.

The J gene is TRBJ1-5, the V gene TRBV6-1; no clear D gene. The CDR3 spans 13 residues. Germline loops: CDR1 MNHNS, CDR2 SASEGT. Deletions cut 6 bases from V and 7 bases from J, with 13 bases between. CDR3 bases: TGTGCCAGCAGGCACAGCGAACTACAGCCCCAGCATTTT. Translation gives CASRHSELQPQHF.